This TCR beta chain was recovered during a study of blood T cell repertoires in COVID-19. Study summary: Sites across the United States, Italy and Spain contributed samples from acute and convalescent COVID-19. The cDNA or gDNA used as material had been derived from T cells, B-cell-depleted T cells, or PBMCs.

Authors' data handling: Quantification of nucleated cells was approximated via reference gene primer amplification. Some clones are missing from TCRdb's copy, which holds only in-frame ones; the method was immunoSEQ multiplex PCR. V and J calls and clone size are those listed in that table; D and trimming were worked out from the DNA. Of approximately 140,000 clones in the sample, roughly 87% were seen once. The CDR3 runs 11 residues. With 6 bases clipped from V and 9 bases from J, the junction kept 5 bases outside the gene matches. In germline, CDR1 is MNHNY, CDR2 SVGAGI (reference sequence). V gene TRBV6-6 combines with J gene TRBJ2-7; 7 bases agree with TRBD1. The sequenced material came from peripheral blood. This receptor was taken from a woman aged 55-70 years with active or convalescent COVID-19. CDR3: CASSDRVGQYF. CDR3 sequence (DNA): TGTGCCAGCAGCGACAGGGTGGGGCAGTACTTC.